This entry describes one TCR beta chain. The sample originates from a study of T cell changes during pregnancy in multiple sclerosis. Profiling relied on immunoSEQ multiplex PCR, and the TCRdb table lists in-frame clones only, not all of them. This repertoire shows just over 90,000 clones, 91% found once; its top ten account for about 1.7%. The junction had 6 bases not matched to a gene; V was cut back by 2 bases and J by 5 bases. There are 15 residues in the CDR3. CDR1 and CDR2 from the germline V gene are LGHNA and YSLEER. The sequences come from peripheral blood, collected after pregnancy. This TCR was sampled from a female donor in good health, enrolled as a control in a pregnancy study. V usage is TRBV4-3 and J usage is TRBJ1-1, with TRBD1 matching over 9 bases. For the CDR3, the DNA is TGCGCCAGCAGCCAATGGGGACAGGGCGGGACTGAAGCTTTCTTT. It codes for CASSQWGQGGTEAFF.